The clone carrying this TCR beta chain was seen more than once but under ten times. One entry per CDR3 protein results from TCRdb running MiXCR on the 5' RACE reads. The table lists 250,000 to 300,000 distinct CDR3 sequences, 15% to 20% of them singletons. CDR3 length: 11 residues. Germline CDR1 and CDR2: SQVTM and ANQGSEA. Trimming removed 8 bases from V and 5 bases from J, with 12 bases in between. This entry is derived from a study of CD8 T cells in ankylosing spondylitis. The TCR sequence derives from a male donor with ankylosing spondylitis or in good health (not recorded which). This sequence joins TRBV29-1 and TRBJ2-5, with D uncertain. The material sequenced was blood, either unsorted or a sorted T cell fraction (not recorded which). The CDR3 region is CSSFEVETQYF. The DNA for the CDR3 is TGCAGCTCCTTTGAGGTGGAGACCCAGTACTTC. The whole variable domain, filled in from reference TRBV29-1 and TRBJ2-5, reads SAVISQKPSRDICQRGTSLTIQCQVDSQVTMMFWYRQQPGQSLTLIATANQGSEATYESGFVIDKFPISRPNLTFSTLTVSNMSPEDSSIYLCSSFEVETQYFGPGTRLLVL.